The TCR beta chain described here comes from a study of graft-versus-host responses after intestinal transplantation. Measured with immunoSEQ multiplex PCR; TCRdb has only the in-frame clones, and not every one. The repertoire includes about 94,000 clones, around 90% of them detected once, and approximately 0.54% sits in the top ten. Notes on this clone: Its antigen remains unknown.

Study-wide results and caveats: Graft-donor T cell macrochimerism coincided with high graft-versus-host to host-versus-graft clonal ratios in allografts. GvH clones surfaced in recipient marrow, some emerging earlier in ileum or blood. There was an association between peak levels of circulating GvH clones and early post-transplant HvG declines.

V lost 0 bases and J lost 4, with 9 bases in between. Germline V gene sequence: CDR1 LNHNV, CDR2 YYDKDF (reference sequence). This CDR3 region has 14 residues. The clonotype was recovered from a human donor who received an intestinal transplant. The sample here was unstimulated CD8+ T cells sorted from spleen or lymph node cells, taken before intestinal transplant. The chain uses TRBV15 and TRBJ1-1, with TRBD1 as a possible D gene (5 bases). CDR3 bases: TGTGCCACCAGCAGAGAAGACAGCTTCACTGAAGCTTTCTTT. This translates into CATSREDSFTEAFF.